This record concerns one T cell receptor (beta chain) sequence. Germline V gene lookup returns CDR1 LGHDT and CDR2 YNNKEL (reference sequence). The V segment lost 2 bases and the J segment 5 bases; nucleotides outside the gene matches: 5. CDR3 length: 16 amino acids. The record originates from a study of blood T cell repertoires in COVID-19. Across the study: COVID-19 samples, acute and convalescent, were from the United States, Italy and Spain.

How the authors handled the data: Reference gene primer amplification yielded estimated nucleated cell counts. Clones were sequenced by immunoSEQ multiplex PCR, and TCRdb holds only the in-frame ones, with some missing. That table furnishes V, J and clone size, whereas the DNA furnished D and trimming. The sample carries 110,000 or so clones, approximately 87% recorded once. The TCR was taken from a woman between 45 and 65 years old with acute or convalescent COVID-19. The sample comprised peripheral blood. The chain employs TRBV3-1 (or the pseudogene TRBV3-2) and TRBJ2-3; 12 nucleotides align to TRBD2. The CDR3: CASSQRRTSGKDTQYF. CDR3 bases: TGTGCCAGCAGCCAACGACGGACTAGCGGGAAAGATACGCAGTATTTT.